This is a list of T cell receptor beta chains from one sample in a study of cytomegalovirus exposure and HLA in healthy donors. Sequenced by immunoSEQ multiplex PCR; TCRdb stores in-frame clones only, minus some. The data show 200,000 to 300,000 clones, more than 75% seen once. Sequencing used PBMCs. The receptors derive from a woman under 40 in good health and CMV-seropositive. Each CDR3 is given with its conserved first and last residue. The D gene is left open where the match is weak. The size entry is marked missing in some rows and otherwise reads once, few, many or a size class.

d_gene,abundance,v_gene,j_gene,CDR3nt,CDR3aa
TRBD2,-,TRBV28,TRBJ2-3,TGTGCCAGCAGTTGGAGCCGACTAGCGGGAGCGCCGGATACGCAGTATTTT,CASSWSRLAGAPDTQYF
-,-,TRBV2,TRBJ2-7,TGTGCCAGCAGTGAATGGCCGGGAGACCGGGGCGAGCAGTACTTC,CASSEWPGDRGEQYF
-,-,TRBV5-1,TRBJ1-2,TGCGCCAGCAGCTCGACGTTTGATACCGGGGATGTAGCCACCTATGGCTACACCTTC,CASSSTFDTGDVATYGYTF
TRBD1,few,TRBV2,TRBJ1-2,TGTGCCAGTCTAACAGGGGACCGTGGCTACACCTTC,CASLTGDRGYTF
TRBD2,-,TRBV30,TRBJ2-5,TGTGCCTGGAGTGTATTCAGCGGGGAAGAGACCCAGTACTTC,CAWSVFSGEETQYF
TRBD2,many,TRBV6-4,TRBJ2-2,TGTGCCAGCAGTCCTAGCGGGAGTGAGACCGGGGAGCTGTTTTTT,CASSPSGSETGELFF
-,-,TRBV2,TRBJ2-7,TGTGCCAGCAGTGAAGCGGGGGCCACCTACGAGCAGTACTTC,CASSEAGATYEQYF
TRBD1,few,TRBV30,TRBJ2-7,TGTGCCTGGAGTGTACGGACAGGGGACGAGCAGTACTTC,CAWSVRTGDEQYF
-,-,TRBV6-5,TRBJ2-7,TGTGCCAGCAGTCCCCTTATGAGGAGCTACGAGCAGTACTTC,CASSPLMRSYEQYF
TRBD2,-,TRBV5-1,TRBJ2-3,TGCGCCAGCAGCTTGGGAATAGCGGGAGAGCAAGGAGATACGCAGTATTTT,CASSLGIAGEQGDTQYF
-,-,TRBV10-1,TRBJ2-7,TGCGCCAGCAGTGAAGAGGGGGTAATGTACTTC,CASSEEGVMYF
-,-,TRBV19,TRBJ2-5,TGTGCCAGTAGTGGGATTGGGGCCCAAGAGACCCAGTACTTC,CASSGIGAQETQYF